The 12 T cell receptor beta chains presented below share a single source sample, sequenced in a study of T cell changes during pregnancy in multiple sclerosis. Repertoires were generated with immunoSEQ multiplex PCR, while TCRdb's copy carries only in-frame clones and drops some. The table has 60,000 to 75,000 clones, approximately 95% seen once. Sample: CD8+ T cells from peripheral blood mononuclear cells, taken in the second trimester of pregnancy. The origin of the receptors is a female donor with multiple sclerosis, enrolled in a pregnancy study.

This clone appeared once. V is TRBV10-1 and J is TRBJ2-1, with TRBD2 as a possible D gene (6 bases). V was clipped by 4 bases and J by 7 bases, with 17 bases between them. The CDR3 extends over 15 amino acids. Germline CDR1 and CDR2: WNHNN and SYGVQD (reference sequence). The DNA of the CDR3 is TGCGCCAGCAGTGCGCGGGGACGGGGAGTGAATGAGCAGTTCTTC. As protein: CASSARGRGVNEQFF.

J is TRBJ2-7 and V is TRBV11-2, with TRBD1 matching 8 bases. CDR1 and CDR2 from the germline V gene are SGHAT and FQNNGV. V lost 5 bases, J lost 2 bases, and 8 bases stayed unmatched. CDR3 length equals 15 residues. The CDR3 sequence is CASSLNRDRPYEQYF. The CDR3 nucleotides are TGTGCCAGCAGCCTAAACCGGGACAGGCCCTACGAGCAGTACTTC.

V gene TRBV9 combines with J gene TRBJ2-7; TRBD1 aligns across 7 bases. Germline V gives CDR1 SGDLS, CDR2 YYNGEE. V gave up 5 bases and J gave up 0 bases; unmatched junction bases: 14. The CDR3 runs to 17 residues. CDR3 nucleotide sequence: TGTGCCAGCAGTTCATTTGGGACAGCCCATTACTCCTACGAGCAGTACTTC. Amino acid sequence: CASSSFGTAHYSYEQYF.

The chain combines TRBV27 with TRBJ2-6, with D tentatively TRBD1 (6 bases). The CDR3 length is 16 residues. V was shortened by 6 bases and J by 0 bases, with 12 bases between the two germline ends. Germline V gives CDR1 MNHEY, CDR2 SMNVEV (reference sequence). The CDR3 coding sequence is TGTGCCAGCAGCCCTCCAGGGGTCTCTGGGGCCAACGTCCTGACTTTC. Protein product: CASSPPGVSGANVLTF.

This chain links TRBV30 with TRBJ1-1; no reliable D call. Germline-derived CDR1 and CDR2 are GTSNPN and SVGIG (reference sequence). This CDR3 region has 12 residues. Trimming shortened V by 1 base and J by 5 bases, and 8 bases separated the two germline ends. The CDR3 reads CAWSAGVTEAFF. CDR3 DNA sequence: TGTGCCTGGAGTGCCGGTGTGACTGAAGCTTTCTTT.

This clone was seen many times. The chain is built from TRBV7-9 and TRBJ2-1; 7 bases map to TRBD2. The CDR3 contains 13 residues. Trimming cost V 8 bases and J 8 bases; bases outside gene matches: 9. Per the germline V gene, CDR1 is SEHNR and CDR2 is FQNEAQ (reference sequence). CDR3 residues: CASASGANDEQFF. The DNA for the CDR3 is TGTGCCAGCGCCAGCGGGGCTAATGATGAGCAGTTCTTC.

This chain joins TRBV2 and TRBJ1-2, with D perhaps matching TRBD1 (5 bases). Per the germline V gene, CDR1 is SNHLY and CDR2 is FYNNEI. The V end was cut by 8 bases, the J end by 5 bases, with 15 bases between. This CDR3 has 13 amino acids. The CDR3 sequence is CASGRGSIYGYTF. In DNA, the CDR3 is TGTGCCAGCGGGCGGGGCTCCATTTATGGCTACACCTTC.

The chain combines TRBV4-2 with TRBJ2-2, with D perhaps matching TRBD2 (5 bases). The CDR3 contains 18 residues. The V gene's germline CDR1 is LGHNA and CDR2 YNFKEQ. The germline V and J ends were trimmed by 0 bases and 4 bases, with 18 bases remaining between them. CDR3 nucleotide sequence: TGTGCCAGCAGCCAAGATGTCCTGGACTGGCCCTCCACCGGGGAGCTGTTTTTT. Its translation is CASSQDVLDWPSTGELFF.

The chain is built from TRBV27 and TRBJ2-7, with 7 bases lining up with TRBD2. CDR1 MNHEY and CDR2 SMNVEV come from the germline V gene (reference sequence). The CDR3 has 13 residues. V lost 3 bases, J lost 6 bases, and 5 bases stayed unmatched. CDR3 sequence: CASSFGPGGEQYF. Here the CDR3 DNA reads TGTGCCAGCAGTTTCGGTCCGGGAGGCGAGCAGTACTTC.

This clone was picked up one time. The V call is TRBV6-6, the J call TRBJ1-2; D unclear. Between the trimmed V and J ends, which lost 4 bases and 6 bases, there was a span of 9 bases. The CDR3 spans 12 residues. Germline V CDR1 and CDR2: MNHNY, SVGAGI (reference sequence). The CDR3 bases are TGTGCCAGCAGTTTCCTGCGGGATGGCTACACCTTC. This sequence encodes CASSFLRDGYTF.

This clone was seen a handful of times. This chain joins TRBV9 and TRBJ2-1, with 9 nucleotides matching TRBD2. There are 15 residues in the CDR3. Germline CDR1 and CDR2: SGDLS and YYNGEE. Unmatched junction bases numbered 10, after V lost 4 bases and J lost 8 bases. For the CDR3, the DNA is TGTGCCAGCAGCCTTAGCGGGAGAGGGGCGGATGAGCAGTTCTTC. Residues: CASSLSGRGADEQFF.

The rearrangement joins TRBV15 to TRBJ2-4; a possible D gene is TRBD2 (5 bases). Germline lookup yields CDR1 LNHNV and CDR2 YYDKDF (reference sequence). The CDR3 consists of 17 residues. V gave up 1 base and J gave up 1 base, with 14 bases separating them. DNA of the CDR3: TGTGCCACCAGCAGAGTACCTCTGGACTCCGCCAAAAACATTCAGTACTTC. Translating it yields CATSRVPLDSAKNIQYF.